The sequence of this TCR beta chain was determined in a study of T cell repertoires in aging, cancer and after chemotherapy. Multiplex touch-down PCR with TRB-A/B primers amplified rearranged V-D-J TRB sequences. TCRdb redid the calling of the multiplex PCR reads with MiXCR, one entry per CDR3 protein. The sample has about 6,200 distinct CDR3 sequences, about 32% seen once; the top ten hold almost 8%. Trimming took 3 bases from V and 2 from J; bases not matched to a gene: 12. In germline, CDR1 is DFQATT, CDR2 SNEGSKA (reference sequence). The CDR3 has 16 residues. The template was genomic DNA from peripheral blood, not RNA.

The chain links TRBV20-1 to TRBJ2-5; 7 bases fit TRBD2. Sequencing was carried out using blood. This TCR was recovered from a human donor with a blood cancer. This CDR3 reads CSARGRDAGGQETQYF. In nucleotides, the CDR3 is TGCAGTGCTAGGGGGAGGGATGCGGGTGGACAAGAGACCCAGTACTTC.